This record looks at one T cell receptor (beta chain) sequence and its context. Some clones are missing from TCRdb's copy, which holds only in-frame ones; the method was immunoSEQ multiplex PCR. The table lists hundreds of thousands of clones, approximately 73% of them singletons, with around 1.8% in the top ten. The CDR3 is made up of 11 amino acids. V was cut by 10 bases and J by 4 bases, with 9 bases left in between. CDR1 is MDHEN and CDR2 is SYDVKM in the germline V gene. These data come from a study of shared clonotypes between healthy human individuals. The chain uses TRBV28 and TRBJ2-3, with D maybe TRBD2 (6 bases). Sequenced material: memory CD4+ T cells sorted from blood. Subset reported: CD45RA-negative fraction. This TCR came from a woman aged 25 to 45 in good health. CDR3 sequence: CAIRRADTQYF. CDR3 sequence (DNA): TGTGCCATACGGAGGGCAGATACGCAGTATTTT.